The entry below gives a single T cell receptor (beta chain) sequence along with its context. Authors' processing steps: Reference gene primer amplification gave estimated nucleated cell counts. Clones were read by immunoSEQ multiplex PCR, and TCRdb kept only the in-frame ones, dropping some. The DNA was the basis for D and trimming; V, J and clone size are from that table. The sample shows 170,000 or so clones, about 88% of them seen only once. V trimming: 7 bases; J trimming: 5 bases; junction bases outside the gene matches: 6. Germline V gene data show CDR1 as LNHNV and CDR2 as YYDKDF (reference sequence). CDR3 size: 13 residues. The sample originates from a study of blood T cell repertoires in COVID-19. Turning to the study itself: Samples of COVID-19 (acute and convalescent) were obtained from the United States, Italy and Spain. The cDNA or gDNA used as material had been derived from T cells, B-cell-depleted T cells, or PBMCs.

The origin of this receptor is a man in his forties with active or convalescent COVID-19. The rearrangement uses TRBV15 and TRBJ2-7, with TRBD1 matching 9 bases. Sequencing was done on a sample of peripheral blood. CDR3 loop: CATTPDRGDEQYF. The CDR3 nucleotides read TGTGCCACCACCCCGGACAGGGGCGACGAGCAGTACTTC.